This T cell receptor (beta chain) was captured in a study of blood T cell repertoires in COVID-19. The wider study: Sites across the United States, Italy and Spain contributed samples from acute and convalescent COVID-19.

In the original analysis: Quantification of nucleated cells was approximated via reference gene primer amplification. Assay used: immunoSEQ multiplex PCR; TCRdb lists only in-frame clones, some missing. That table is the source of V, J and clone size, and D and trimming were worked out from the DNA. The table includes 200,000 or so clones, around three quarters detected once. Germline lookup yields CDR1 SGHRS and CDR2 YFSETQ. The CDR3 is made up of 14 amino acids. The junction had 7 bases not matched to a gene; V was cut back by 5 bases and J by 8 bases. This chain connects TRBV5-1 to TRBJ1-4; 9 bases fit TRBD1. The TCR was taken from a woman aged 70-85 years with acute or convalescent COVID-19. Specimen: peripheral blood. Written as DNA, the CDR3 is TGCGCCAGCAGATCCGGGACAGGGTCCGAAAAACTGTTTTTT. Its protein product is CASRSGTGSEKLFF. The variable domain in full, with the rest retrieved from reference TRBV5-1 and TRBJ1-4, is KAGVTQTPRYLIKTRGQQVTLSCSPISGHRSVSWYQQTPGQGLQFLFEYFSETQRNKGNFPGRFSGRQFSNSRSEMNVSTLELGDSALYLCASRSGTGSEKLFFGSGTQLSVL.